The clone carrying this T cell receptor (beta chain) has a handful of counts. The antigen is not known. Samples came from axillary lymph nodes draining the breast cancer. In TCRdb, the multiplex PCR reads were re-called with MiXCR into one record per CDR3 protein. The table lists about 230,000 distinct CDR3 sequences, roughly 30% of them singletons. There are 16 residues in the CDR3. V lost 3 bases to trimming and J lost 11 bases; unmatched junction nucleotides: 10. The V gene's germline CDR1 is LGHNA and CDR2 YNFKEQ. These data originate in a study of breast tumors, draining lymph nodes, adjacent tissues. General study results and limits: The lymph node origin of tumor T cells was framed as consistent with a hypothesis, not demonstrated. Tumors had less TCR diversity than lymph nodes, more than nontumor tissue.

The source is a female donor with breast cancer. Some clones in this sample may be carry-over from other donors' samples. Sequenced material: axillary lymph node tissue. This chain connects TRBV4-2 to TRBJ2-3; 14 bases fit TRBD2. CDR3 residues: CASSHGLAGGQNEQYF. The CDR3 DNA sequence: TGTGCCAGCAGCCACGGACTAGCGGGAGGCCAGAATGAGCAGTATTTT.